This T cell receptor (beta chain) is drawn from a study of T cells in tuberculosis. Study-wide points: Shorter CDR3-alpha in active tuberculosis partly drove smaller distances.

The table came from immunoSEQ multiplex PCR; TCRdb's copy has only in-frame clones and leaves some out. The sample carries thousands of clones, approximately 98% recorded once. Time point given: new active TB diagnosis, blood taken before or within 7 days of starting treatment. The ends lost 4 bases at V and 4 bases at J; junction bases unmatched: 3. Germline V gives CDR1 SGHVS, CDR2 FNYEAQ. The CDR3 is 13 residues long. Worth noting for this clone: Its cognate antigen is unknown.

This sequence joins TRBV7-6 and TRBJ1-2; 7 positions match TRBD1. The clonotype originates from an adult with tuberculosis. Here the sequenced sample was PBMCs, taken at tuberculosis diagnosis. The CDR3 region is CASSSGDSYGYTF. The DNA of the CDR3 is TGTGCCAGCAGCTCGGGGGACAGCTATGGCTACACCTTC.